The clone carrying this T cell receptor beta chain has just a few counts. This record belongs to a study of blood T cell repertoires in COVID-19. Donors were grouped by their self-reported clinical history. Methods used by the authors: Amplifying reference gene primers gave estimates of nucleated cell counts. Some clones are missing from TCRdb's copy, which holds only in-frame ones; the method was immunoSEQ multiplex PCR. V and J calls and clone size are copied from that table; D and trimming were computed from the DNA. The table records nearly 250,000 clones, almost 85% of them present only once. The receptor comes from a woman aged 50 to 65 with acute COVID-19. Sequenced: PBMCs or T cells enriched from blood (not recorded which).

CDR3 loop: CASSLTSPGVLTF. DNA for the CDR3: TGTGCCAGCAGTCTAACGTCGCCCGGTGTCCTGACTTTC. This chain uses TRBV27 with TRBJ2-6; D is undetermined. This CDR3 comprises 13 residues. V dropped 5 bases and J dropped 13 bases, with 15 bases sitting between them. Looked up from germline, CDR1 is MNHEY and CDR2 is SMNVEV (reference sequence).